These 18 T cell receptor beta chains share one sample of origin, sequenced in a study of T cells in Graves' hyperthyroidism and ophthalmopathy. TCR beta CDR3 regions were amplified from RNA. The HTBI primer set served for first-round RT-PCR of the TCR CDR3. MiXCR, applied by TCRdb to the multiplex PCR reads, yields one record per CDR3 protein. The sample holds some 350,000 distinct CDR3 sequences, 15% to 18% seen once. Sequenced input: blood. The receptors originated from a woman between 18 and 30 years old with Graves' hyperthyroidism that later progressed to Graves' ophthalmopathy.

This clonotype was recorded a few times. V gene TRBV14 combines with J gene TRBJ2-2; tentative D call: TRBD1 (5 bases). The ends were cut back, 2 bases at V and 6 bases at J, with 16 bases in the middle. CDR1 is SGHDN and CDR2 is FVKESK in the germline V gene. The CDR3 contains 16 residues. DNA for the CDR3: TGTGCCAGCAGCCAATTGGGTAGGGGATTGGCCGGGGAGCTGTTTTTT. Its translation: CASSQLGRGLAGELFF.

The CDR3 here is CASSYIGGRDYGYTF. The CDR3, as DNA: TGTGCCAGCAGTTACATAGGGGGTAGGGACTATGGCTACACCTTC. V is TRBV6-5 and J is TRBJ1-2; D possibly corresponds to TRBD1 (6 bases). From germline, CDR1 is MNHEY and CDR2 SVGAGI. This CDR3 comprises 15 residues. Deletions cut 2 bases from V and 3 bases from J, with 13 bases between.

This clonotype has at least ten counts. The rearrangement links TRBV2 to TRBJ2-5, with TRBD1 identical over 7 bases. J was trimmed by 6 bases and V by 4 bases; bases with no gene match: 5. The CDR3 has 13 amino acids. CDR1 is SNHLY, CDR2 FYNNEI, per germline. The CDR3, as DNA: TGTGCCAGCAGTGGGACAGGAATTCAGACCCAGTACTTC. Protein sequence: CASSGTGIQTQYF.

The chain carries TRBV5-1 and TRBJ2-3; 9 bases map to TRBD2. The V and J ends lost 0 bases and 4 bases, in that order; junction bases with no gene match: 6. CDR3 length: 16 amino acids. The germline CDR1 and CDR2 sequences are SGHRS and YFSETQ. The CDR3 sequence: CASSLVLAGEADTQYF. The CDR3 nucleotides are TGCGCCAGCAGCTTGGTATTAGCGGGAGAGGCAGATACGCAGTATTTT.

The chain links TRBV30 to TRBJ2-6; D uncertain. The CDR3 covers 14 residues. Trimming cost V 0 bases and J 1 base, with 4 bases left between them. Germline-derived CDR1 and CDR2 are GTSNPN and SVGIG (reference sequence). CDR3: CAWSVTSGANVLTF. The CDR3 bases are TGTGCCTGGAGTGTAACTTCTGGGGCCAACGTCCTGACTTTC.

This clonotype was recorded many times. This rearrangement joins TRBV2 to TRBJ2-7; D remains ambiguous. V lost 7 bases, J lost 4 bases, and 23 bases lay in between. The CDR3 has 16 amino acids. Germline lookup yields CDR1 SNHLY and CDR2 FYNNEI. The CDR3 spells CASTLADLLKTYEQYF. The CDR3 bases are TGTGCCAGCACTTTGGCTGACCTACTTAAGACGTACGAGCAGTACTTC. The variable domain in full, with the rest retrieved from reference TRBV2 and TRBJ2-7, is EPEVTQTPSHQVTQMGQEVILRCVPISNHLYFYWYRQILGQKVEFLVSFYNNEISEKSEIFDDQFSVERPDGSNFTLKIRSTKLEDSAMYFCASTLADLLKTYEQYFGPGTRLTVT.

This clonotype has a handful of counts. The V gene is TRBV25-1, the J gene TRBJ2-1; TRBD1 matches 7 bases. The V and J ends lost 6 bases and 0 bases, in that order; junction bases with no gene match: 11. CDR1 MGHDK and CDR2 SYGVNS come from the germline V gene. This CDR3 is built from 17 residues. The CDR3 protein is CASSLQGPGGSYNEQFF. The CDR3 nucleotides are TGTGCCAGCAGCTTACAGGGGCCCGGCGGCTCCTACAATGAGCAGTTCTTC.

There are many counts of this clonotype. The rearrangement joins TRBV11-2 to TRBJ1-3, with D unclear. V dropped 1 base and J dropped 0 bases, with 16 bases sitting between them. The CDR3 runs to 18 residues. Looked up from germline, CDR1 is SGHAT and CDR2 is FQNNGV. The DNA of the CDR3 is TGTGCCAGCAGCTTAGTACTTGGAGGCACAAGCTCTGGAAACACCATATATTTT. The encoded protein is CASSLVLGGTSSGNTIYF.

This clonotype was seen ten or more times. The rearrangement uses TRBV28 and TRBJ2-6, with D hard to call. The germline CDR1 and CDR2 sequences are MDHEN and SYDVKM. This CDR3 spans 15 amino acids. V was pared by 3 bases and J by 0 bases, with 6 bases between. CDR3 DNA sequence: TGTGCCAGCAGTTTTGGCGGCTCTGGGGCCAACGTCCTGACTTTC. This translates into CASSFGGSGANVLTF.

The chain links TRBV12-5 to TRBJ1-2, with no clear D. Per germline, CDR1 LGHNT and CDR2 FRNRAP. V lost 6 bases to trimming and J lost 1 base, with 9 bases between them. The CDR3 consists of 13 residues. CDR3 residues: CASGPKHNYGYTF. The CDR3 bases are TGTGCTAGTGGCCCGAAACATAACTATGGCTACACCTTC.

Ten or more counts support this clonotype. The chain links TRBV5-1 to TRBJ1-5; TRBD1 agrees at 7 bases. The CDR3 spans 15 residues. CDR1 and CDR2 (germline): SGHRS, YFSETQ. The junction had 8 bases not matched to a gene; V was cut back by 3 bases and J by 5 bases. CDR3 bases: TGCGCCAGCAGCTGGGGTAGACAGGGCGATCAGCCCCAGCATTTT. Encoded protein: CASSWGRQGDQPQHF.

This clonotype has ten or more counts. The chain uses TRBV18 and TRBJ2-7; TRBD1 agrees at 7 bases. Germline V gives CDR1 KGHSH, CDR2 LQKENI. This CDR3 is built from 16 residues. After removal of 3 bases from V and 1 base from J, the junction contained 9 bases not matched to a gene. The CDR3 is CASSPRSRTGSYEQYF. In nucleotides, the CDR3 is TGTGCCAGCTCACCCCGGTCGAGGACAGGATCCTACGAGCAGTACTTC. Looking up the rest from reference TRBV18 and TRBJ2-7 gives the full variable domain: NAGVMQNPRHLVRRRGQEARLRCSPMKGHSHVYWYRQLPEEGLKFMVYLQKENIIDESGMPKERFSAEFPKEGPSILRIQQVVRGDSAAYFCASSPRSRTGSYEQYFGPGTRLTVT.

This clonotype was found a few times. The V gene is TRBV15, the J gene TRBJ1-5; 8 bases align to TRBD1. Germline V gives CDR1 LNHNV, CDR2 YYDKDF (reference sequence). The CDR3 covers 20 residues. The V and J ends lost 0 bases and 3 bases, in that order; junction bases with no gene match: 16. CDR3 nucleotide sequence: TGTGCCACCAGCAGAGATAAAAGTTTTGCTGGGGACAGGTCCAATCAGCCCCAGCATTTT. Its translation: CATSRDKSFAGDRSNQPQHF.

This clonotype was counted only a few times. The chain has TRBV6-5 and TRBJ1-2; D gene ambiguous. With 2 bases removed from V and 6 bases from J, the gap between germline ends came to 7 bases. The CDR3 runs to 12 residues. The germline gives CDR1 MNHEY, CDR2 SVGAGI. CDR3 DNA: TGTGCCAGCAGTTACGGAGGACATGGCTACACCTTC. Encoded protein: CASSYGGHGYTF.

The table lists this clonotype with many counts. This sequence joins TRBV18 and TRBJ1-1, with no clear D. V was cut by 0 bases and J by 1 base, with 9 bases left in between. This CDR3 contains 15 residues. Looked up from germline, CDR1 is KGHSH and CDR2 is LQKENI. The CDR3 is CASSPPSQKNTEAFF. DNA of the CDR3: TGTGCCAGCTCACCACCTTCACAGAAGAACACTGAAGCTTTCTTT. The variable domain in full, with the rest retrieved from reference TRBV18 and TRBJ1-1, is NAGVMQNPRHLVRRRGQEARLRCSPMKGHSHVYWYRQLPEEGLKFMVYLQKENIIDESGMPKERFSAEFPKEGPSILRIQQVVRGDSAAYFCASSPPSQKNTEAFFGQGTRLTVV.

Here the CDR3 reads CASSLDFPGAGYGYTF. The CDR3 DNA follows: TGTGCCAGCAGCTTAGATTTCCCGGGGGCGGGTTATGGCTACACCTTC. The chain carries TRBV7-2 and TRBJ1-2, with D perhaps matching TRBD1 (6 bases). V lost 1 base to trimming and J lost 5 bases, with 17 bases between them. The CDR3 spans 16 residues. The V gene's germline CDR1 is SGHTA and CDR2 FQGNSA.

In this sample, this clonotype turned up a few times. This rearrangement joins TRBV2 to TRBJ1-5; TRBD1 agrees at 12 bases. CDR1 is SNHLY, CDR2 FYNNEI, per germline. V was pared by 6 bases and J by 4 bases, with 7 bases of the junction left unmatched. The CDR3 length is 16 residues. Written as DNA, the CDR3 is TGTGCCAGCAGACTCCCGGGACAGGGGGCTAATCAGCCCCAGCATTTT. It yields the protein CASRLPGQGANQPQHF.

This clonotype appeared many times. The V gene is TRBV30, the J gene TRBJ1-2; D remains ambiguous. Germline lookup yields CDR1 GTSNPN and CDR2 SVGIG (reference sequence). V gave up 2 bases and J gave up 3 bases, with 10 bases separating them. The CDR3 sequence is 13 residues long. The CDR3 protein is CAWSYSNHYGYTF. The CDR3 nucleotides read TGTGCCTGGAGTTATTCCAATCACTATGGCTACACCTTC. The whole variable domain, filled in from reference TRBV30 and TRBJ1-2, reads SQTIHQWPATLVQPVGSPLSLECTVEGTSNPNLYWYRQAAGRGLQLLFYSVGIGQISSEVPQNLSASRPQDRQFILSSKKLLLSDSGFYLCAWSYSNHYGYTFGSGTRLTVV.